These 26 T cell receptor beta chains share one sample of origin, sequenced in a study of shared clonotypes between healthy human individuals (dated by TCRdb to the early 2020s). Library creation used the immunoSEQ multiplex PCR assay. TCRdb re-hosts the immuneACCESS table, in-frame sequences only. Its copies lack some clones; in the studies checked, an unresolved V gene accounts for under half of them, and the cause for the rest is not known. This sample gives 550,000 to 850,000 clones in total; around 74% of them show up just once. About 1.7% of the sample is held by the ten biggest clonotypes. The sequencing sample was made of memory CD4+ T cells sorted from blood. The cell subset or site label, as the study defines it: CD45RA-negative fraction. These receptors all come from a woman in her twenties or thirties in good health.

The rearrangement uses TRBV7-9 and TRBJ2-1; possibly TRBD2 for D (6 bases). Trimming took off 1 base at V and 0 bases at J, with 10 bases between the two ends. Germline V gives CDR1 SEHNR, CDR2 FQNEAQ (reference sequence). The CDR3 loop spans 16 amino acids. In DNA form, the CDR3 reads TGTGCCAGCAGCTTAGGGGCGGGAAGCTCCTACAATGAGCAGTTCTTC. It is translated as CASSLGAGSSYNEQFF.

The rearrangement uses TRBV10-1 and TRBJ1-1; D is uncertain. Trimming took off 2 bases at V and 7 bases at J, with 11 bases between the two ends. The CDR3 covers 13 residues. Germline V gives CDR1 WNHNN, CDR2 SYGVQD (reference sequence). The CDR3 sequence: CASSEPSKGEAFF. The DNA for the CDR3 is TGCGCCAGCAGTGAGCCTTCTAAAGGTGAAGCTTTCTTT.

The V and J genes are TRBV7-3 and TRBJ2-7, with D perhaps matching TRBD2 (6 bases). The CDR3 totals 15 residues. Germline V lookup: CDR1 SGHTA, CDR2 FQGTGA. V lost 1 base to trimming and J lost 3 bases, with 13 bases between them. CDR3 loop: CASSLIASERYEQYF. As DNA, the CDR3 is TGTGCCAGCAGCTTAATCGCTAGCGAGCGCTACGAGCAGTACTTC.

The genes are TRBV14 and TRBJ1-1; unclear D gene. The CDR3 length is 12 residues. Trimming shortened V by 4 bases and J by 2 bases, and 5 bases separated the two germline ends. Germline V gene lookup returns CDR1 SGHDN and CDR2 FVKESK. CDR3 DNA: TGTGCCAGCAGCCCTCAAAACACTGAAGCTTTCTTT. It translates to CASSPQNTEAFF. Full variable domain (missing parts from reference TRBV14 and TRBJ1-1): EAGVTQFPSHSVIEKGQTVTLRCDPISGHDNLYWYRRVMGKEIKFLLHFVKESKQDESGMPNNRFLAERTGGTYSTLKVQPAELEDSGVYFCASSPQNTEAFFGQGTRLTVV.

The gene calls are TRBV27 and TRBJ2-7; possible D gene TRBD1, 6 bases. V lost 4 bases to trimming and J lost 1 base, with 14 bases between them. This CDR3 has 15 residues. Germline V gives CDR1 MNHEY, CDR2 SMNVEV (reference sequence). The CDR3 DNA is TGTGCCAGCAGTTCCCAGGGGTTGGGGTCCTACGAGCAGTACTTC. Translating it yields CASSSQGLGSYEQYF.

The rearrangement links TRBV6-1 to TRBJ2-7; 7 bases map to TRBD1. The V gene's germline CDR1 is MNHNS and CDR2 SASEGT. The V gene end was trimmed by 8 bases and the J gene end by 0 bases; junction bases not matched to a gene: 7. CDR3 length: 14 amino acids. This CDR3 reads CASDKTGVSYEQYF. The CDR3 DNA reads TGTGCCAGCGACAAAACAGGGGTCTCCTACGAGCAGTACTTC.

The chain links TRBV9 to TRBJ2-3; TRBD2 matches 11 bases. This CDR3 contains 13 residues. The germline gives CDR1 SGDLS, CDR2 YYNGEE. The V and J ends lost 6 bases and 10 bases, in that order; junction bases with no gene match: 7. CDR3 loop: CASKGSGRGSQYF. The CDR3 DNA follows: TGTGCCAGCAAGGGTAGCGGGAGGGGTTCGCAGTATTTT.

The chain joins TRBV28 to TRBJ1-3; D not resolved. The V and J ends lost 5 bases and 0 bases respectively, with 11 bases between them. Germline loops: CDR1 MDHEN, CDR2 SYDVKM. This CDR3 is built from 15 residues. This chain's CDR3 is CASSIGYYSGNTIYF. The CDR3 DNA reads TGTGCCAGCAGTATCGGGTACTACTCTGGAAACACCATATATTTT.

V gene TRBV5-1 combines with J gene TRBJ1-4; a possible D gene is TRBD1 (5 bases). Germline V gives CDR1 SGHRS, CDR2 YFSETQ. The CDR3 runs to 16 residues. Trimming left V 2 bases short and J 2 bases short, with 13 bases between. In DNA, the CDR3 is TGCGCCAGCAGCTTCCAGGGAGGAGGGACTAATGAAAAACTGTTTTTT. This sequence encodes CASSFQGGGTNEKLFF.

J is TRBJ2-6 and V is TRBV29-1; the match to TRBD1 covers 10 bases. V was clipped by 4 bases and J by 4 bases; unmatched bases: 7. Germline CDR1 reads SQVTM; CDR2 reads ANQGSEA. The CDR3 length is 16 residues. The CDR3 nucleotides read TGCAGCGTTGGGGACAGGGGAGCTGGAGGGGCCAACGTCCTGACTTTC. As protein: CSVGDRGAGGANVLTF.

This clone was recorded many times. The sample carries other DNA sequences with the same CDR3. The chain uses TRBV7-2 and TRBJ1-1; no definite D call. This CDR3 is built from 13 residues. Between the trimmed V and J ends, which lost 5 bases and 3 bases, there was a span of 10 bases. Germline CDR1 is SGHTA and CDR2 is FQGNSA. CDR3 in DNA: TGTGCCAGCAGCATCGGGGAGGACACTGAAGCTTTCTTT. It translates to CASSIGEDTEAFF.

This clone was picked up a small number of times. The rearrangement uses TRBV19 and TRBJ2-3; 15 nucleotides line up with TRBD2. CDR1 is LNHDA and CDR2 is SQIVND in the germline V gene (reference sequence). Trimming took 6 bases from V and 4 from J; bases not matched to a gene: 8. The CDR3 is 17 amino acids. The CDR3 sequence: CASRSPGTSGRSDTQYF. The CDR3 nucleotides are TGTGCCAGTAGATCCCCCGGGACTAGCGGGAGGTCAGATACGCAGTATTTT.

The chain is built from TRBV4-2 and TRBJ2-7, with 9 nucleotides matching TRBD1. CDR3 length equals 18 residues. Unmatched junction bases numbered 10, after V lost 0 bases and J lost 1 base. Germline assignment: CDR1 LGHNA and CDR2 YNFKEQ. The DNA of the CDR3 is TGTGCCAGCAGCCAAGACCCCCCGGACAGGGGCGATTCCTACGAGCAGTACTTC. Translation gives CASSQDPPDRGDSYEQYF.

The rearrangement links TRBV6-1 to TRBJ2-7, with D perhaps being TRBD1 or TRBD2 (5 bases each). V was shortened by 7 bases and J by 4 bases, with 11 bases between the two germline ends. The germline V gene encodes CDR1 MNHNS and CDR2 SASEGT. The CDR3 is made up of 12 amino acids. DNA for the CDR3: TGTGCCAGCACCCGGGACCAGTACGAGCAGTACTTC. Amino acid sequence: CASTRDQYEQYF.

V usage is TRBV5-6 and J usage is TRBJ2-3; TRBD2 agrees at 8 bases. Germline CDR1 is SGHDT and CDR2 is YYEEEE. The CDR3 has 16 amino acids. The ends lost 4 bases at V and 0 bases at J; junction bases unmatched: 7. In nucleotides, the CDR3 is TGTGCCAGCAGCGTCGTACTAGCGGTTAGCACAGATACGCAGTATTTT. This sequence encodes CASSVVLAVSTDTQYF.

As concerns this clone: The same CDR3 arises from other DNA sequences in this sample as well. The CDR3 is CASSPTGGNQPQHF. The CDR3 nucleotides are TGTGCCAGCTCACCGACAGGTGGAAATCAGCCCCAGCATTTT. The J gene is TRBJ1-5, the V gene TRBV18; D might be TRBD1 (6 bases). Between the trimmed V and J ends, which lost 3 bases and 4 bases, there was a span of 10 bases. The CDR3 runs 14 residues. Looked up from germline, CDR1 is KGHSH and CDR2 is LQKENI.

The chain combines TRBV28 with TRBJ2-7; D call uncertain. CDR1 is MDHEN, CDR2 SYDVKM, per germline. The CDR3 totals 11 residues. V was pared by 7 bases and J by 6 bases, with 10 bases between. This chain's CDR3 is CASMGRSEQYF. The CDR3 DNA is TGTGCCAGCATGGGTAGGAGCGAGCAGTACTTC.

The rearrangement links TRBV29-1 to TRBJ2-2; TRBD2 matches at 7 bases. Germline trimming cut 4 bases from V and 4 bases from J; bases unmatched to any gene: 6. Per the germline V gene, CDR1 is SQVTM and CDR2 is ANQGSEA. The CDR3 runs 14 residues. The CDR3 here is CSVVDGRLTGELFF. CDR3 sequence (DNA): TGCAGCGTTGTAGACGGGAGGCTCACCGGGGAGCTGTTTTTT.

This chain uses TRBV6-6 with TRBJ2-7, with TRBD1 identical over 12 bases. Germline V CDR1 and CDR2: MNHNY, SVGAGI (reference sequence). Losses at the gene ends were 4 bases for V and 7 bases for J; bases not matched to a gene: 5. CDR3 length: 14 residues. The DNA for the CDR3 is TGTGCCAGCAGTTTGGGACAGGGGGCTCGTGAGCAGTACTTC. It codes for CASSLGQGAREQYF.

Many counts were recorded for this clone. This chain uses TRBV27 with TRBJ1-1; TRBD1 might be the D (5 bases). Germline values: CDR1 MNHEY, CDR2 SMNVEV (reference sequence). V shed 6 bases and J shed 0 bases, with 11 bases lying between them. CDR3 length equals 14 residues. CDR3 nucleotide sequence: TGTGCCAGCAGCCAGGGACGGATGAACACTGAAGCTTTCTTT. Translated, it gives CASSQGRMNTEAFF.

The chain has TRBV28 and TRBJ1-3; D gene uncertain. V was pared by 3 bases and J by 2 bases, with 11 bases between. CDR1 MDHEN and CDR2 SYDVKM come from the germline V gene. This CDR3 region has 15 residues. CDR3 coding DNA: TGTGCCAGCAGTTTGGGCGGAGTAACTGGAAACACCATATATTTT. It codes for CASSLGGVTGNTIYF.

The chain combines TRBV29-1 with TRBJ2-7, with D possibly TRBD1 on 5 matching bases. This CDR3 has 15 residues. V gave up 4 bases and J gave up 2 bases, with 18 bases separating them. CDR1 is SQVTM and CDR2 is ANQGSEA in the germline V gene. The CDR3 DNA follows: TGCAGCGTTGGCCTGCCCAGGGTCTCTGCCTACGAGCAGTACTTC. It translates to CSVGLPRVSAYEQYF.

The rearrangement joins TRBV5-4 to TRBJ1-1, with 8 bases lining up with TRBD1. This CDR3 has 15 amino acids. The germline V gene has CDR1 SGHNT and CDR2 YYREEE (reference sequence). The J segment lost 1 base and the V segment lost 2 bases, leaving 4 bases of the junction unmatched. The CDR3 sequence is CASSLGQGTNTEAFF. The CDR3 nucleotides are TGTGCCAGCAGCTTAGGACAGGGAACGAACACTGAAGCTTTCTTT.

The chain recombines TRBV9 with TRBJ1-3, with unresolved D. CDR3 size: 15 residues. Germline CDR1 reads SGDLS; CDR2 reads YYNGEE. Trimming removed 4 bases from V and 4 bases from J, with 15 bases in between. CDR3 protein: CASSPDPNNGNTIYF. Here the CDR3 DNA reads TGTGCCAGCAGCCCAGACCCGAACAACGGAAACACCATATATTTT.

This clone has only a few counts. The V and J genes are TRBV7-3 and TRBJ1-1, with TRBD1 as a possible D gene (6 bases). The germline gives CDR1 SGHTA, CDR2 FQGTGA. The V end was cut by 4 bases, the J end by 7 bases, with 25 bases between. There are 17 residues in the CDR3. In nucleotides, the CDR3 is TGTGCCAGCAGCTCCATACTAGCCGTGACAGGAGGGTTTGAAGCTTTCTTT. Translated, it gives CASSSILAVTGGFEAFF. Supplemented by reference TRBV7-3 and TRBJ1-1, the full variable domain reads GAGVSQTPSNKVTEKGKYVELRCDPISGHTALYWYRQSLGQGPEFLIYFQGTGAADDSGLPNDRFFAVRPEGSVSTLKIQRTERGDSAVYLCASSSILAVTGGFEAFFGQGTRLTVV.

This clone was counted only a few times. V usage is TRBV19 and J usage is TRBJ1-4; D is perhaps TRBD1 (5 bases). Per germline, CDR1 LNHDA and CDR2 SQIVND (reference sequence). The CDR3 consists of 15 residues. V lost 5 bases, J lost 4 bases, and 14 bases lay in between. CDR3 sequence (DNA): TGTGCCAGTAGTTTCCTGAGTGGGGGTAATGAAAAACTGTTTTTT. It specifies CASSFLSGGNEKLFF.